What follows describes a single T cell receptor beta chain. The V and J ends lost 6 bases and 4 bases respectively, with 10 bases between them. The CDR3 consists of 12 residues. Per the germline V gene, CDR1 is MDHEN and CDR2 is SYDVKM. Treatment meaning: approximately 18 received Ad26.COV2.S at low or high dose, single or two shots; roughly five received placebo; per-sample allocation not given. Specimens were obtained on day 63 following the first vaccine or placebo injection. Wuhan-strain spike was delivered by a replication-incompetent Ad26 vector. This sample was included in a study of Ad26.COV2.S vaccination and SARS-CoV-2 variants. Profiling relied on immunoSEQ multiplex PCR, and the TCRdb table lists in-frame clones only, not all of them. The sample yields hundreds of thousands of clones, approximately 85% seen once.

This sample comprised peripheral blood, obtained in a trial of Ad26.COV2.S vaccine versus placebo. The sequence was obtained from a person aged 18-65 years who received the Ad26.COV2.S COVID-19 vaccine or a placebo. The chain combines TRBV28 with TRBJ2-7; D is unresolved. The CDR3 bases are TGTGCCAGCAGCACTCTCTTGTACGAGCAGTACTTC. Its protein is CASSTLLYEQYF.